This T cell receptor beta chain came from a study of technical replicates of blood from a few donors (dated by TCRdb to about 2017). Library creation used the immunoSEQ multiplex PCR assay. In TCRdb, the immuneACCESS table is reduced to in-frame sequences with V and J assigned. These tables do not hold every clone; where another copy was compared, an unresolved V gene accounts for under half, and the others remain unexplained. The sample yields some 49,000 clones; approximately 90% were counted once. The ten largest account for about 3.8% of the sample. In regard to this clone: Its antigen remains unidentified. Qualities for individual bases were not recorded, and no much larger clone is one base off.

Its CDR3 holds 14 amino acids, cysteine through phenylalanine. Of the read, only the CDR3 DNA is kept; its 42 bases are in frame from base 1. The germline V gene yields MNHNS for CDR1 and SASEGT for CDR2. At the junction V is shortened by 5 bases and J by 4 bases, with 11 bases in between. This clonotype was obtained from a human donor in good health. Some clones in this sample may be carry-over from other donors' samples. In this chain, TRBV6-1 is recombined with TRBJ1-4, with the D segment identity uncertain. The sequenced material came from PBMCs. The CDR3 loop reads CASSKRSLNEKLFF. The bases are TGTGCCAGCAGTAAGAGGTCCCTTAATGAAAAACTGTTTTTT.